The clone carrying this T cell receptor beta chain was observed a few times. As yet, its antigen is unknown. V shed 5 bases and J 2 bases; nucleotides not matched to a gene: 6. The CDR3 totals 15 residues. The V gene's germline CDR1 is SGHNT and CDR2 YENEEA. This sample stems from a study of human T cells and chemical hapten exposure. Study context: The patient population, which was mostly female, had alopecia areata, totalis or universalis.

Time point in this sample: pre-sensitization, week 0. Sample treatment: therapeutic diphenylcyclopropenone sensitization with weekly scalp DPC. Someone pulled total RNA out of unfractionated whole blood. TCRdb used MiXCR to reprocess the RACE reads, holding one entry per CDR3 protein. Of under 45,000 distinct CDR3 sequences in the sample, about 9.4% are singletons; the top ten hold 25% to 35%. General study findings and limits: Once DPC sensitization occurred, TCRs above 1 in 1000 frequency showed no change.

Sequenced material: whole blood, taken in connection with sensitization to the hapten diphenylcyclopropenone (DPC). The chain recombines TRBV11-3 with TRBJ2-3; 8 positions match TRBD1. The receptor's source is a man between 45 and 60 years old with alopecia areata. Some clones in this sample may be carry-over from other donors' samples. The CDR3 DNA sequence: TGTGCCAGCAGCCTCCGGGACAGGCCCACAGATACGCAGTATTTT. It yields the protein CASSLRDRPTDTQYF.